This T cell receptor beta chain was sequenced during a study of blood T cell repertoires in COVID-19. Study at large: Samples came from the United States, Italy and Spain, spanning acute and convalescent COVID-19. Sources were T cells, B-cell-depleted T cells, or PBMCs; the material itself was cDNA or gDNA.

In its sample, this clone was seen a few times. In the original analysis: Reference gene primer amplification gave nucleated cell count estimates. The repertoire was sequenced with immunoSEQ multiplex PCR; TCRdb's copy has only in-frame clones and lacks some. V and J calls and clone size are those listed in that table; D and trimming were worked out from the DNA. This sample has 150,000 to 190,000 clones, with 76% found just once. Sequenced sample: peripheral blood. The sequence was collected from a woman aged 80 or older with acute or convalescent COVID-19.

CDR3 nucleotide sequence: TGCAGCGTCGCGGGACTATTCAATGAGCAGTTCTTC. This translates into CSVAGLFNEQFF. The chain links TRBV29-1 to TRBJ2-1, with 7 bases matching TRBD2. J was trimmed by 6 bases and V by 6 bases; bases with no gene match: 5. The germline V gene has CDR1 SQVTM and CDR2 ANQGSEA. The CDR3 totals 12 residues.